Below are 19 T cell receptor beta chains sequenced from a single sample in a study of blood T cell repertoires in COVID-19. Libraries were prepared by immunoSEQ multiplex PCR; TCRdb keeps only in-frame clonotypes and omits some of them. The repertoire includes about 73,000 clones, 83% of them detected once, and roughly 5.7% sits in the top ten. The sequenced sample consisted of peripheral blood. The source of these receptors is a woman aged 55-69 years with acute or convalescent COVID-19.

This clone was seen more than once but under ten times. The chain uses TRBV7-9 and TRBJ2-7, with 8 bases that match TRBD2. The germline V gene encodes CDR1 SEHNR and CDR2 FQNEAQ (reference sequence). CDR3 length equals 16 residues. V lost 5 bases and J lost 3; bases outside the gene matches: 12. The CDR3 spells CASSPFGGAGGYEQYF. The CDR3 bases are TGTGCCAGCAGCCCCTTTGGAGGGGCGGGGGGCTACGAGCAGTACTTC.

The rearrangement joins TRBV3-1 (or the pseudogene TRBV3-2) to TRBJ2-1, with D perhaps matching TRBD2 (6 bases). CDR1 is LGHDT and CDR2 is YNNKEL in the germline V gene (reference sequence). The germline V and J ends were trimmed by 1 base and 9 bases, with 13 bases remaining between them. The CDR3 is made up of 14 amino acids. CDR3 residues: CASSQGMLGGEQFF. CDR3 nucleotides: TGTGCCAGCAGCCAAGGAATGCTGGGGGGTGAGCAGTTCTTC.

This chain joins TRBV15 and TRBJ2-1; a weak D match, TRBD2 (6 bases). The germline V and J ends were trimmed by 1 base and 5 bases, with 15 bases remaining between them. CDR1 is LNHNV, CDR2 YYDKDF, per germline (reference sequence). The CDR3 runs to 16 residues. The CDR3 coding sequence is TGTGCCACCAGCAGAGGAGGGAGGCGGGTGGACAATGAGCAGTTCTTC. Its translation is CATSRGGRRVDNEQFF. Full variable domain (remainder filled in from reference TRBV15 and TRBJ2-1): DAMVIQNPRYQVTQFGKPVTLSCSQTLNHNVMYWYQQKSSQAPKLLFHYYDKDFNNEADTPDNFQSRRPNTSFCFLDIRSPGLGDTAMYLCATSRGGRRVDNEQFFGPGTRLTVL.

V is TRBV6-2 or TRBV6-3 and J is TRBJ1-5, with TRBD1 identical over 8 bases. Germline CDR1 reads MNHEY; CDR2 reads SVGEGT. V was clipped by 4 bases and J by 2 bases; unmatched bases: 7. CDR3 length: 16 amino acids. CDR3 coding DNA: TGTGCCAGCAGTTTTCGGACAGGGAGCCGCAATCAGCCCCAGCATTTT. It specifies CASSFRTGSRNQPQHF.

This clone was picked up one time. The rearrangement joins TRBV7-9 to TRBJ2-7; D is possibly TRBD1 (5 bases). The germline gives CDR1 SEHNR, CDR2 FQNEAQ (reference sequence). The CDR3 totals 14 residues. V was shortened by 1 base and J by 2 bases, with 9 bases between the two germline ends. The chain's CDR3 is CASSLGEGAYEQYF. Here the CDR3 DNA reads TGTGCCAGCAGCTTAGGTGAAGGGGCCTACGAGCAGTACTTC.

This chain uses TRBV6-5 with TRBJ1-2, with 7 bases fitting TRBD1. Germline lookup yields CDR1 MNHEY and CDR2 SVGAGI. This CDR3 contains 14 residues. V was clipped by 6 bases and J by 3 bases; unmatched bases: 7. CDR3 sequence reads: CASSLGQADYGYTF. The CDR3 nucleotides are TGTGCCAGCAGCCTTGGACAGGCGGACTATGGCTACACCTTC.

The chain joins TRBV5-1 to TRBJ1-6; 7 nucleotides match TRBD1. The germline V gene has CDR1 SGHRS and CDR2 YFSETQ. V trimming: 5 bases; J trimming: 7 bases; junction bases outside the gene matches: 3. There are 13 residues in the CDR3. CDR3 sequence reads: CASRGQYNSPLHF. In DNA form, the CDR3 reads TGCGCCAGCAGGGGACAGTACAATTCACCCCTCCACTTT.

V is TRBV10-3 and J is TRBJ1-5; 9 nucleotides align to TRBD1. Germline CDR1 and CDR2: ENHRY and SYGVKD. With 11 bases clipped from V and 4 bases from J, the junction kept 6 bases outside the gene matches. The CDR3 extends over 13 amino acids. As DNA, the CDR3 is TGTGCCGGACCCGGGACAGGGAATCAGCCCCAGCATTTT. As protein: CAGPGTGNQPQHF.

This rearrangement joins TRBV10-1 to TRBJ1-1, with TRBD1 identical over 7 bases. CDR1 is WNHNN and CDR2 is SYGVQD in the germline V gene (reference sequence). The CDR3 length is 14 residues. Trimming removed 2 bases from V and 4 bases from J; junction bases left unmatched: 4. The CDR3 DNA reads TGCGCCAGCAGTGAGGGGACAGTGACCACTGAAGCTTTCTTT. Amino acid sequence: CASSEGTVTTEAFF.

This rearrangement joins TRBV19 to TRBJ2-5; 7 bases are shared with TRBD1. Losses at the gene ends were 3 bases for V and 2 bases for J; bases not matched to a gene: 12. Germline lookup yields CDR1 LNHDA and CDR2 SQIVND (reference sequence). The CDR3 length is 17 residues. The CDR3 nucleotides read TGTGCCAGTAGTATCGGTGGAAGACAGGGCCCGCAAGAGACCCAGTACTTC. Its translation: CASSIGGRQGPQETQYF.

The chain is built from TRBV5-1 and TRBJ2-1, with D possibly being TRBD2 (5 bases). V lost 1 base and J lost 10, with 12 bases in between. Germline-derived CDR1 and CDR2 are SGHRS and YFSETQ. The CDR3 loop spans 13 amino acids. CDR3 coding DNA: TGCGCCAGCAGCTTGACCCCGACTAAGGAGCAGTTCTTC. Translating gives CASSLTPTKEQFF.

This chain uses TRBV7-2 with TRBJ1-2; 9 bases match TRBD1. The CDR3 has 15 residues. From germline, CDR1 is SGHTA and CDR2 FQGNSA. Unmatched junction bases numbered 7, after V lost 4 bases and J lost 4 bases. This CDR3 is CASSYKTGGPYGYTF. The CDR3 DNA is TGTGCCAGCAGCTACAAGACAGGGGGACCCTATGGCTACACCTTC.

This chain connects TRBV3-1 (or the pseudogene TRBV3-2) to TRBJ2-2, with a tentative D call TRBD2 (7 bases). The germline V and J ends were trimmed by 7 bases and 3 bases, with 18 bases remaining between them. Per germline, CDR1 LGHDT and CDR2 YNNKEL (reference sequence). CDR3 length: 16 amino acids. DNA for the CDR3: TGTGCCAGCACCCAGAGGGGGGGCGTCGACACCGGGGAGCTGTTTTTT. Translating gives CASTQRGGVDTGELFF.

The V call is TRBV7-2, the J call TRBJ1-5; D unresolved. The V gene lost 0 bases and the J gene lost 7 bases, with 10 bases spanning the gap. The CDR3 is 14 amino acids. CDR1 is SGHTA, CDR2 FQGNSA, per germline. CDR3 sequence: CASSLAGGFQPQHF. The CDR3 region has the DNA TGTGCCAGCAGCTTAGCTGGAGGGTTCCAGCCCCAGCATTTT.

This sequence joins TRBV5-1 and TRBJ2-7, with 9 bases matching TRBD1. This CDR3 has 14 residues. Losses at the gene ends were 7 bases for V and 5 bases for J; bases not matched to a gene: 10. Germline V gene sequence: CDR1 SGHRS, CDR2 YFSETQ. The CDR3, as DNA: TGCGCCAGCGGTACCGGGACAGGGTACCACGAGCAGTACTTC. Protein product: CASGTGTGYHEQYF.

The CDR3 bases are TGTGCCAGCTCACCACCCCAGGGGGGTGGTGAGCAGTTCTTC. Encoded protein: CASSPPQGGGEQFF. The chain links TRBV18 to TRBJ2-1; D possibly corresponds to TRBD1 (7 bases). Germline CDR1 KGHSH, CDR2 LQKENI. This CDR3 spans 14 amino acids. The V gene lost 0 bases and the J gene lost 9 bases, with 12 bases spanning the gap.

The V and J genes are TRBV25-1 and TRBJ2-2; 10 bases align to TRBD1. Germline CDR1 is MGHDK and CDR2 is SYGVNS. The CDR3 covers 15 residues. The J segment lost 3 bases and the V segment lost 6 bases, leaving 4 bases of the junction unmatched. The CDR3 bases are TGTGCCAGCAGGGAGGGGACAGGGGACACCGGGGAGCTGTTTTTT. Translated: CASREGTGDTGELFF.

This clone was observed a handful of times. The chain employs TRBV27 and TRBJ2-1, with D perhaps matching TRBD1 (6 bases). Trimming shortened V by 8 bases and J by 3 bases, and 11 bases separated the two germline ends. Germline CDR1 reads MNHEY; CDR2 reads SMNVEV (reference sequence). The CDR3 spans 13 residues. Here the CDR3 reads CASGGQFYNEQFF. CDR3 bases: TGTGCCAGCGGAGGACAGTTCTACAATGAGCAGTTCTTC.

The rearrangement uses TRBV7-8 and TRBJ1-2, with a weak D call TRBD1 (6 bases). This CDR3 spans 13 amino acids. Trimming pared 1 base from V and 8 bases from J, leaving 11 bases between. CDR1 and CDR2 (germline): SGHVS, FQNEAQ. The CDR3 DNA sequence: TGTGCCAGCAGCTTAGTCGAAGGGGGAGGCTACACCTTC. Translating gives CASSLVEGGGYTF.